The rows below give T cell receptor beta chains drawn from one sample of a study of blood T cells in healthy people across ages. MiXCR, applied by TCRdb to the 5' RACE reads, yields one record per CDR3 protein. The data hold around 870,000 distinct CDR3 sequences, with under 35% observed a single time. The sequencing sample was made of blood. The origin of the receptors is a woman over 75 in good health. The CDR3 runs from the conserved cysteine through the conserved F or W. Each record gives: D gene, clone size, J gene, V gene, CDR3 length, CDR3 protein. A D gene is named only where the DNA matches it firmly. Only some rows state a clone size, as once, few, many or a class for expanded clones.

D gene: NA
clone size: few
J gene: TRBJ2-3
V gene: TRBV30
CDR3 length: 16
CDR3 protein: CAWRGKGSGLTDTQYF

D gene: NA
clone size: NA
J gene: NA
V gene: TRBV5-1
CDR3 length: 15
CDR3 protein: CASSTGGTANNEQYF

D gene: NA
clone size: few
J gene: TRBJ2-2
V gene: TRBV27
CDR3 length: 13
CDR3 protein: CASSYWGPGELFF

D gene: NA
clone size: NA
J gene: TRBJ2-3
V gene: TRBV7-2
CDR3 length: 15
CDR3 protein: CASTLRGAGTDTQYF

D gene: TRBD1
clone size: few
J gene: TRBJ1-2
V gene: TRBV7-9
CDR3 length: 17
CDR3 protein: CASSYGQGGGVNYGYTF

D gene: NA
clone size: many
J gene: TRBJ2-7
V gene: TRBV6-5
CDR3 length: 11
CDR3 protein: CASSQNLEQYF

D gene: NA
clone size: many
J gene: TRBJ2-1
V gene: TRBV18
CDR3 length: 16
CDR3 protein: CASSPNTALLTNEQFF

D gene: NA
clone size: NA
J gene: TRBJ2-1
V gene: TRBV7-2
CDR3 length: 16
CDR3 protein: CASSLRLALSYNEQFF

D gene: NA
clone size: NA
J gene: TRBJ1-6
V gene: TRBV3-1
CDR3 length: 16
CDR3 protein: CASSQDLGEIGSPLHF

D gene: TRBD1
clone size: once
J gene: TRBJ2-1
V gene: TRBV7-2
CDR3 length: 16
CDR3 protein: CASSLASRGRRYEQFF